These T cell receptor beta chains were read from a single sample in a study of shared clonotypes between healthy human individuals. TCRdb's copy holds only in-frame clones and misses some; the assay was immunoSEQ multiplex PCR. Here the sample spans roughly 2.1 million clones, roughly 91% being singletons. Sequencing was carried out using naive CD8+ T cells from PBMCs. The receptors derive from a man aged 18 to 35 in good health. Some clones in this sample may be carry-over from other donors' samples. The CDR3 runs from the conserved cysteine through the conserved F or W. A D gene is named only where the DNA matches it firmly. The size field is filled for only some rows; it gives once, few, many or a size class.

CDR3 protein	CDR3 DNA	clone size	CDR3 length	V gene	J gene	D gene
CASSELVLDPTDTQYF	TGTGCCAGCAGTGAATTAGTTCTAGACCCCACAGATACGCAGTATTTT	NA	16	TRBV6-1	TRBJ2-3	NA
CASSEGPGGPTQETQYF	TGTGCCAGCAGCGAGGGTCCGGGGGGGCCCACCCAAGAGACCCAGTACTTC	NA	17	TRBV9	TRBJ2-5	TRBD2
CASSFGDTEAFF	TGTGCCAGCAGCTTTGGGGACACTGAAGCTTTCTTT	NA	12	TRBV7-9	TRBJ1-1	NA
CASSLGRGQASNQPQHF	TGTGCCAGCAGTTTAGGTAGGGGCCAGGCCTCCAATCAGCCCCAGCATTTT	NA	17	TRBV28	TRBJ1-5	NA
CASRLIREKEAFF	TGTGCCAGCAGACTGATCCGGGAGAAAGAAGCTTTCTTT	few	13	TRBV27	TRBJ1-1	NA
CASSLNRLTGTLYGYTF	TGTGCCAGCAGCTTAAATAGGCTAACCGGGACACTGTATGGCTACACCTTC	NA	17	TRBV11-2	TRBJ1-2	NA
CASSLSWDVGGYTF	TGTGCCAGCAGTTTGAGCTGGGATGTCGGAGGCTACACCTTC	NA	14	TRBV27	TRBJ1-2	NA
CASSPRLAAFNEQFF	TGTGCCAGCAGCCCCCGACTAGCGGCGTTCAATGAGCAGTTCTTC	NA	15	TRBV14	TRBJ2-1	TRBD2
CASSSSWTPTGETQYF	TGTGCCAGCAGCTCGAGCTGGACACCCACAGGGGAGACCCAGTACTTC	once	16	TRBV7-9	TRBJ2-5	NA
CASSPLGFLVGNEQYF	TGTGCCAGCAGTCCCCTAGGATTTCTAGTCGGGAACGAGCAGTACTTC	NA	16	TRBV27	TRBJ2-7	NA
CASTAGTSGFNEQFF	TGTGCCAGCACCGCCGGGACTAGCGGGTTTAATGAGCAGTTCTTC	NA	15	TRBV27	TRBJ2-1	TRBD2
CASSGYGTGGLRTEAFF	TGTGCCAGCAGCGGCTACGGGACAGGGGGATTAAGAACTGAAGCTTTCTTT	once	17	TRBV7-9	TRBJ1-1	TRBD1
CASSLGTRGAGELFF	TGTGCCAGCAGCTTAGGGACCAGAGGCGCCGGGGAGCTGTTTTTT	NA	15	TRBV7-2	TRBJ2-2	NA
CASSFGGLLIAKNIQYF	TGTGCCAGCAGCTTTGGGGGACTACTCATCGCCAAAAACATTCAGTACTTC	NA	17	TRBV7-9	TRBJ2-4	TRBD2
CASSQTGLGLNQPQHF	TGTGCCAGCAGTCAAACAGGGCTCGGCCTTAATCAGCCCCAGCATTTT	NA	16	TRBV27	TRBJ1-5	NA
CASSLRGDYEQYF	TGTGCCAGCAGCTTACGGGGAGACTACGAGCAGTACTTC	NA	13	TRBV11-2	TRBJ2-7	NA
CASSAIAAMSSEQYF	TGTGCCAGCAGCGCCATAGCGGCCATGTCCTCCGAGCAGTACTTC	NA	15	TRBV7-7	TRBJ2-7	NA
CASSQRTGTSGNTIYF	TGCGCCAGCAGCCAACGCACAGGGACCTCTGGAAACACCATATATTTT	NA	16	TRBV4-1	TRBJ1-3	NA
CASSFVGLAVLSYEQYF	TGTGCCAGCAGCTTCGTCGGACTAGCGGTCCTATCCTACGAGCAGTACTTC	NA	17	TRBV7-2	TRBJ2-7	TRBD2
CATSREVEWAQPQHF	TGTGCCACCAGCAGAGAAGTTGAGTGGGCTCAGCCCCAGCATTTT	NA	15	TRBV15	TRBJ1-5	NA
CASSLSQGAHNEQFF	TGCGCCAGCAGCTTGTCGCAGGGGGCCCACAATGAGCAGTTCTTC	NA	15	TRBV5-1	TRBJ2-1	TRBD1
CASSQDPVGGRSNEKLFF	TGCGCCAGCAGCCAAGATCCGGTAGGGGGCAGGTCTAATGAAAAACTGTTTTTT	NA	18	TRBV4-1	TRBJ1-4	TRBD1
CASTGDRGLPFEPQHF	TGTGCCAGTACCGGGGACAGGGGCCTGCCGTTTGAGCCCCAGCATTTT	NA	16	TRBV19	TRBJ1-5	TRBD1
CASSGPRGETDTQYF	TGTGCCAGCAGCGGACCGAGAGGGGAAACAGATACGCAGTATTTT	NA	15	TRBV13	TRBJ2-3	NA
CASSQGAHEQYF	TGTGCCAGCAGCCAGGGGGCCCACGAGCAGTACTTC	NA	12	TRBV13	TRBJ2-7	TRBD1
CASSLETSGRYEQYF	TGTGCCAGCAGTTTGGAAACTAGCGGACGCTACGAGCAGTACTTC	NA	15	TRBV27	TRBJ2-7	TRBD2
CASSSPRLSGGSYNEQFF	TGTGCCAGCAGTTCGCCCCGGCTTAGCGGAGGATCCTACAATGAGCAGTTCTTC	once	18	TRBV27	TRBJ2-1	NA
CASTVESSYNEQFF	TGTGCCAGCACCGTAGAGAGCTCCTACAATGAGCAGTTCTTC	NA	14	TRBV5-4	TRBJ2-1	NA
CASRADPGYTF	TGTGCCAGCAGGGCAGACCCTGGCTACACCTTC	NA	11	TRBV2	TRBJ1-2	NA
CASSLAGTPTNEQFF	TGTGCCAGCAGCTTGGCCGGGACTCCTACTAATGAGCAGTTCTTC	NA	15	TRBV7-2	TRBJ2-1	NA
CASSFLGQGSYEQYF	TGTGCCAGCAGCTTCTTAGGACAGGGCTCCTACGAGCAGTACTTC	NA	15	TRBV5-8	TRBJ2-7	TRBD1
CSVDRGHRTDTQYF	TGCAGCGTTGACAGGGGTCACCGCACAGATACGCAGTATTTT	NA	14	TRBV29-1	TRBJ2-3	NA
CASSLEGRGSYNEQFF	TGCGCCAGCAGCTTGGAAGGCAGGGGGTCCTACAATGAGCAGTTCTTC	NA	16	TRBV5-1	TRBJ2-1	TRBD1
CASSFGHPPGETQYF	TGCGCCAGCAGCTTCGGACACCCCCCGGGGGAGACCCAGTACTTC	NA	15	TRBV5-1	TRBJ2-5	NA
CASSFGGETQYF	TGTGCCAGCAGTTTCGGAGGAGAGACCCAGTACTTC	NA	12	TRBV27	TRBJ2-5	NA
CASRKGGTYEQYF	TGTGCCAGTAGGAAGGGGGGCACCTACGAGCAGTACTTC	NA	13	TRBV19	TRBJ2-7	NA
CASAIGLEEYNEQFF	TGTGCCAGCGCGATCGGACTAGAAGAATACAATGAGCAGTTCTTC	NA	15	TRBV7-9	TRBJ2-1	TRBD2
CASSEATGQSYEQYF	TGTGCCAGCAGCGAGGCGACAGGGCAGTCCTACGAGCAGTACTTC	NA	15	TRBV7-6	TRBJ2-7	TRBD1
CASSEDGNSNQPQHF	TGTGCCAGCAGCGAGGACGGGAATAGCAATCAGCCCCAGCATTTT	NA	15	TRBV5-8	TRBJ1-5	NA
CSVENRDRVETQYF	TGCAGCGTTGAGAACCGGGACAGGGTGGAGACCCAGTACTTC	NA	14	TRBV29-1	TRBJ2-5	TRBD1
CASSIPYSGANVLTF	TGTGCCAGTAGTATTCCCTATTCTGGGGCCAACGTCCTGACTTTC	NA	15	TRBV19	TRBJ2-6	NA
CASSEGDRGYYEQYF	TGTGCCAGCAGTGAAGGAGACAGGGGATACTACGAGCAGTACTTC	once	15	TRBV2	TRBJ2-7	TRBD1
CASSQTGHPSYEQYF	TGTGCCAGCAGCCAGACAGGGCATCCCTCCTACGAGCAGTACTTC	NA	15	TRBV4-2	TRBJ2-7	TRBD1
CASSLSWEQYF	TGTGCCAGCAGCTTATCTTGGGAGCAGTACTTC	NA	11	TRBV7-9	TRBJ2-7	NA
CASTLPTYGPYNEQFF	TGCGCCAGCACCTTGCCCACGTATGGACCCTACAATGAGCAGTTCTTC	NA	16	TRBV5-1	TRBJ2-1	NA
CASSLSANQPQHF	TGTGCCAGCAGTTTAAGTGCGAATCAGCCCCAGCATTTT	NA	13	TRBV27	TRBJ1-5	NA
CASSRGQGEQETQYF	TGTGCCAGTAGTAGGGGACAGGGCGAGCAAGAGACCCAGTACTTC	once	15	TRBV19	TRBJ2-5	TRBD1
CASSQILRAELQETQYF	TGTGCCAGCAGCCAGATTTTACGAGCGGAACTACAAGAGACCCAGTACTTC	once	17	TRBV14	TRBJ2-5	NA
CASSPTTGPYEQYF	TGTGCCAGTAGTCCGACGACAGGGCCGTACGAGCAGTACTTC	NA	14	TRBV19	TRBJ2-7	TRBD1
CASSFTQSEAFF	TGTGCCAGCAGTTTTACACAGAGTGAAGCTTTCTTT	NA	12	TRBV28	TRBJ1-1	NA
CASREYRGQGEKLFF	TGTGCCAGCAGGGAATACAGGGGGCAGGGTGAAAAACTGTTTTTT	NA	15	TRBV2	TRBJ1-4	TRBD1
CAARNRDDPEKLFF	TGTGCCGCCAGAAACAGGGACGATCCGGAAAAACTGTTTTTT	NA	14	TRBV28	TRBJ1-4	NA
CASSPRQGHEQYF	TGTGCCAGCAGCCCTAGGCAGGGCCACGAGCAGTACTTC	NA	13	TRBV7-2	TRBJ2-7	NA
CASSAVAGGSNEQYF	TGTGCCAGCAGCGCGGTAGCGGGAGGTAGCAACGAGCAGTACTTC	NA	15	TRBV7-9	TRBJ2-7	TRBD2